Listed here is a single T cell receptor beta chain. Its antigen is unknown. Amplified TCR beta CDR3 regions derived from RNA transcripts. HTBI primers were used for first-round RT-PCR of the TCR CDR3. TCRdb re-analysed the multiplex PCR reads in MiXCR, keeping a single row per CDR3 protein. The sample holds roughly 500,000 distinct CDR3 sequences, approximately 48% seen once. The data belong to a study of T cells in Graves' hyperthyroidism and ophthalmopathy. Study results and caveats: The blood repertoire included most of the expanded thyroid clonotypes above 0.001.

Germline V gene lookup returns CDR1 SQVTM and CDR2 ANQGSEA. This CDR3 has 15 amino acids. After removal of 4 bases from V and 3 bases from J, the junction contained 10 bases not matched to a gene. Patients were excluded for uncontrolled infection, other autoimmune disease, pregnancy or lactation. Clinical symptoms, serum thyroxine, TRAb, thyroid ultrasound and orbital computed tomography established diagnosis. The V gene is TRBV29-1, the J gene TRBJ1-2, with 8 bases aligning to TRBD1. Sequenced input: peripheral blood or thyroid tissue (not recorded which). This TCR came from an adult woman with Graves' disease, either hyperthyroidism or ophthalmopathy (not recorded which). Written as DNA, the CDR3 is TGCAGCGTTGGGGAGGGGACAGGAGAGGACTATGGCTACACCTTC. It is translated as CSVGEGTGEDYGYTF. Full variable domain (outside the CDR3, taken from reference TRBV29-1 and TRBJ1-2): SAVISQKPSRDICQRGTSLTIQCQVDSQVTMMFWYRQQPGQSLTLIATANQGSEATYESGFVIDKFPISRPNLTFSTLTVSNMSPEDSSIYLCSVGEGTGEDYGYTFGSGTRLTVV.